Presented here are 28 T cell receptor beta chains from one specimen sequenced in a study of PD-1 blockade in mismatch repair-deficient tumors (dated by TCRdb to between 2016 and 2019). Libraries were constructed by the immunoSEQ multiplex PCR assay. The source is immuneACCESS, and TCRdb retained only in-frame sequences with V and J called. Part of the clones is not carried over; for the studies checked, unresolved V genes explain less than half of this, and the remainder is unexplained. This sample is represented by about 25,000 clones; roughly 83% of them were singletons. The top ten clonotypes cover more than 2.5% of the sample. The time point label here, explained by the study, means: peripheral blood before pembrolizumab. The starting material was PBMCs, obtained before pembrolizumab treatment. The receptors were sampled from an adult with mismatch repair-deficient cancer.

V gene TRBV14 combines with J gene TRBJ2-3; tentative D call: TRBD2 (6 bases). The CDR3 has 11 amino acids. Germline V gene lookup returns CDR1 SGHDN and CDR2 FVKESK. Trimming cost V 10 bases and J 5 bases, with 10 bases left between them. The CDR3 loop reads CATGVRDTQYF. Written as DNA, the CDR3 is TGTGCCACGGGAGTTCGAGATACGCAGTATTTT.

The V and J genes are TRBV18 and TRBJ2-1, with TRBD2 identical over 8 bases. The CDR3 contains 16 residues. Germline V gene data show CDR1 as KGHSH and CDR2 as LQKENI. V lost 3 bases, J lost 7 bases, and 11 bases stayed unmatched. CDR3 sequence reads: CASSPPPSGSRNEQFF. Here the CDR3 DNA reads TGTGCCAGCTCACCCCCTCCGAGCGGGAGTAGAAATGAGCAGTTCTTC.

The CDR3 sequence: CASSEGDSAFGANVLTF. The CDR3 nucleotides are TGTGCCAGCAGTGAAGGGGACAGTGCCTTTGGGGCCAACGTCCTGACTTTC. J is TRBJ2-6 and V is TRBV6-1; TRBD1 aligns across 7 bases. The CDR3 contains 17 residues. The germline gives CDR1 MNHNS, CDR2 SASEGT. J lost 3 bases, V lost 1 base, and 6 bases had no gene match.

The V call is TRBV7-2, the J call TRBJ2-3, with no clear D. V lost 4 bases and J 1 base, leaving 12 bases between the germline ends. CDR3 length: 15 amino acids. Per germline, CDR1 SGHTA and CDR2 FQGNSA. CDR3 sequence: CASSSHSLGTDTQYF. CDR3 nucleotide sequence: TGTGCCAGCAGCTCGCACTCCTTGGGCACAGATACGCAGTATTTT.

This chain uses TRBV5-1 with TRBJ1-1; the match to TRBD1 covers 12 bases. Losses at the gene ends were 4 bases for V and 8 bases for J; bases not matched to a gene: 12. Germline lookup yields CDR1 SGHRS and CDR2 YFSETQ. CDR3 size: 16 residues. The CDR3 DNA reads TGCGCCAGCAGCGATCCGGGACAGGGGGCTTATGGGGAAGCTTTCTTT. As protein: CASSDPGQGAYGEAFF.

This clone appeared a single time. The chain has TRBV6-1 and TRBJ1-2; D may be TRBD1 (5 bases). Germline loops: CDR1 MNHNS, CDR2 SASEGT. The V and J ends lost 6 bases and 3 bases respectively, with 11 bases between them. The CDR3 is 13 residues long. The CDR3 DNA is TGTGCCAGCAGCTGGGACTTTTACTATGGCTACACCTTC. It specifies CASSWDFYYGYTF.

This sequence joins TRBV9 and TRBJ2-1; TRBD2 matches at 9 bases. V trimming: 5 bases; J trimming: 6 bases; junction bases outside the gene matches: 12. Looked up from germline, CDR1 is SGDLS and CDR2 is YYNGEE. The CDR3 covers 16 residues. CDR3 amino acids: CASRPAPGLAGNEQFF. In nucleotides, the CDR3 is TGTGCCAGCAGACCCGCCCCGGGACTAGCTGGCAATGAGCAGTTCTTC.

The rearrangement joins TRBV2 to TRBJ1-4; 7 bases align to TRBD1. There are 14 residues in the CDR3. Germline assignment: CDR1 SNHLY and CDR2 FYNNEI. V dropped 8 bases and J dropped 5; count of bases not matched to a gene: 8. The CDR3 loop is CASLDRVRNEKLFF. DNA for the CDR3: TGTGCCAGCCTAGACAGGGTCCGAAATGAAAAACTGTTTTTT.

V is TRBV7-2 and J is TRBJ2-3; 10 bases map to TRBD2. Germline V CDR1 and CDR2: SGHTA, FQGNSA. Trimming at V came to 2 bases and at J to 0 bases, leaving 2 bases not matched to a gene. CDR3 length: 16 residues. The CDR3 spells CASSLRAGGSTDTQYF. The CDR3 DNA reads as TGTGCCAGCAGCTTACGAGCGGGAGGGAGCACAGATACGCAGTATTTT.

The V call is TRBV28, the J call TRBJ1-2; D possibly corresponds to TRBD1 (5 bases). Trimming shortened V by 2 bases and J by 2 bases, and 12 bases separated the two germline ends. The CDR3 contains 15 residues. Looked up from germline, CDR1 is MDHEN and CDR2 is SYDVKM. CDR3 loop: CASSLRGRTNYGYTF. The CDR3 DNA follows: TGTGCCAGCAGTTTAAGGGGCAGGACAAACTATGGCTACACCTTC.

The chain combines TRBV19 with TRBJ2-3; D is undetermined. CDR3 length: 12 amino acids. Germline CDR1 is LNHDA and CDR2 is SQIVND (reference sequence). Deletions cut 6 bases from V and 4 bases from J, with 8 bases between. CDR3 sequence reads: CASRRAPDTQYF. CDR3 bases: TGTGCCAGTAGACGCGCCCCAGATACGCAGTATTTT.

The chain employs TRBV11-3 and TRBJ2-7; 12 bases are shared with TRBD2. The V gene's germline CDR1 is SGHNT and CDR2 YENEEA. Trimming took 3 bases from V and 2 from J; bases not matched to a gene: 11. The CDR3 has 18 amino acids. The CDR3 region has the DNA TGTGCCAGCAGCTTGAGGGCGGGACTAGCGGGTAGAGCCTACGAGCAGTACTTC. It codes for CASSLRAGLAGRAYEQYF.

The chain has TRBV7-9 and TRBJ1-2; 8 bases are shared with TRBD1. Trimming at V came to 0 bases and at J to 12 bases, leaving 9 bases not matched to a gene. The CDR3 sequence is 14 residues long. Per germline, CDR1 SEHNR and CDR2 FQNEAQ (reference sequence). CDR3 loop: CASSLAWQGARNTF. In DNA form, the CDR3 reads TGTGCCAGCAGCTTAGCTTGGCAGGGGGCGCGGAACACCTTC.

The chain couples TRBV15 to TRBJ1-1; 7 nucleotides agree with TRBD1. The V and J ends lost 5 bases and 5 bases, in that order; junction bases with no gene match: 8. The CDR3 has 14 residues. CDR1 and CDR2 from the germline V gene are LNHNV and YYDKDF (reference sequence). This CDR3 reads CATSSPGTATEAFF. The DNA for the CDR3 is TGTGCCACCAGCTCCCCCGGGACAGCGACTGAAGCTTTCTTT.

This clone was detected a few times. The chain joins TRBV5-1 to TRBJ2-7; 8 bases agree with TRBD2. CDR1 and CDR2 from the germline V gene are SGHRS and YFSETQ. The CDR3 is made up of 15 amino acids. V lost 3 bases and J lost 6; bases outside the gene matches: 11. This CDR3 reads CASSSTGTSVLEQYF. The CDR3 DNA reads as TGCGCCAGCAGCTCCACCGGGACTAGTGTCCTCGAGCAGTACTTC.

The J gene is TRBJ1-5, the V gene TRBV14; TRBD1 might be the D (6 bases). The CDR3 totals 14 residues. The germline gives CDR1 SGHDN, CDR2 FVKESK. V was clipped by 1 base and J by 7 bases, with 11 bases between them. The CDR3 region has the DNA TGTGCCAGCAGCCAAGGGGGGCCTTTGCAGCCCCAGCATTTT. The encoded protein is CASSQGGPLQPQHF.

This chain joins TRBV15 and TRBJ2-3, with D perhaps TRBD2 (7 bases). The CDR3 covers 14 residues. V dropped 7 bases and J dropped 0 bases, with 11 bases sitting between them. CDR1 is LNHNV and CDR2 is YYDKDF in the germline V gene (reference sequence). The CDR3 nucleotides read TGTGCCACCAACAAGGGGGGGAGCACAGATACGCAGTATTTT. Translating gives CATNKGGSTDTQYF.

V and J are TRBV6-6 and TRBJ2-7; no clear D. The V gene's germline CDR1 is MNHNY and CDR2 SVGAGI (reference sequence). The V end was cut by 11 bases, the J end by 5 bases, with 16 bases between. There are 12 residues in the CDR3. The CDR3 here is CAVKSKHHEQYF. For the CDR3, the DNA is TGTGCCGTCAAATCTAAGCATCACGAGCAGTACTTC.

This chain connects TRBV7-2 to TRBJ1-2, with 8 bases aligning to TRBD1. The CDR3 spans 17 residues. The J segment lost 4 bases and the V segment lost 3 bases, leaving 13 bases of the junction unmatched. CDR1 and CDR2 (germline): SGHTA, FQGNSA. The CDR3 loop is CASSLLILRTGPYGYTF. CDR3 DNA: TGTGCCAGCAGCTTGTTGATCCTTCGGACAGGGCCCTATGGCTACACCTTC.

This clone was counted only a few times. The chain uses TRBV29-1 and TRBJ2-2; TRBD1 agrees at 8 bases. The CDR3 is made up of 16 amino acids. The germline V gene has CDR1 SQVTM and CDR2 ANQGSEA. V shed 0 bases and J 4 bases; nucleotides not matched to a gene: 7. As DNA, the CDR3 is TGCAGCGTTGAAGATGTCGGACAGGGCGGCACCGGGGAGCTGTTTTTT. Protein product: CSVEDVGQGGTGELFF.

The rearrangement links TRBV29-1 to TRBJ2-3; 9 bases map to TRBD1. The V segment lost 4 bases and the J segment 2 bases; nucleotides outside the gene matches: 10. The CDR3 is 16 amino acids. Germline V lookup: CDR1 SQVTM, CDR2 ANQGSEA. In DNA, the CDR3 is TGCAGCGTTGGGGGGGCCAACAGGGGGCCCACAGATACGCAGTATTTT. Protein: CSVGGANRGPTDTQYF.

The chain uses TRBV27 and TRBJ2-1, with 11 bases identical to TRBD2. The CDR3 covers 18 residues. V gave up 2 bases and J gave up 4 bases; unmatched junction bases: 10. The germline V gene encodes CDR1 MNHEY and CDR2 SMNVEV (reference sequence). The CDR3 here is CASSLRTSGYTLYNEQFF. CDR3 coding DNA: TGTGCCAGCAGTTTAAGGACTAGCGGGTATACCCTGTACAATGAGCAGTTCTTC.

The rearrangement uses TRBV7-2 and TRBJ1-1, with 7 bases matching TRBD1. V was pared by 5 bases and J by 4 bases, with 4 bases of the junction left unmatched. The length of the CDR3 is 13 residues. The V gene's germline CDR1 is SGHTA and CDR2 FQGNSA. The CDR3 DNA is TGTGCCAGCAGCGACCGGGACAGCACTGAAGCTTTCTTT. Translation: CASSDRDSTEAFF.

The chain carries TRBV7-9 and TRBJ2-1, with D perhaps TRBD2 (7 bases). This CDR3 comprises 18 residues. Trimming stripped 1 base from V and 2 bases from J, with 18 bases between. From germline, CDR1 is SEHNR and CDR2 FQNEAQ (reference sequence). The CDR3 is CASSLEGVASGAYNEQFF. The DNA for the CDR3 is TGTGCCAGCAGCTTAGAGGGGGTGGCTAGCGGAGCCTACAATGAGCAGTTCTTC.

The chain uses TRBV19 and TRBJ1-5; D is ambiguous. The CDR3 runs 14 residues. Germline V CDR1 and CDR2: LNHDA, SQIVND (reference sequence). The germline V and J ends were trimmed by 8 bases and 0 bases, with 11 bases remaining between them. For the CDR3, the DNA is TGTGCCAGTGAGATTAGAGATAGCAATCAGCCCCAGCATTTT. Translated: CASEIRDSNQPQHF.

The chain joins TRBV5-1 to TRBJ2-6, with TRBD1 identical over 7 bases. The V gene's germline CDR1 is SGHRS and CDR2 YFSETQ. The CDR3 is made up of 18 amino acids. After removal of 4 bases from V and 0 bases from J, the junction contained 10 bases not matched to a gene. The CDR3 loop is CASSRRQGLISGANVLTF. CDR3 coding DNA: TGCGCCAGCAGCAGGCGACAGGGTCTAATCTCTGGGGCCAACGTCCTGACTTTC.

V is TRBV5-1 and J is TRBJ2-6, with D perhaps TRBD1 (5 bases). Per the germline V gene, CDR1 is SGHRS and CDR2 is YFSETQ. The CDR3 covers 15 residues. Trimming cost V 1 base and J 3 bases, with 8 bases left between them. CDR3 DNA sequence: TGCGCCAGCAGCTTGCTACAGGTTGGGGCCAACGTCCTGACTTTC. It yields the protein CASSLLQVGANVLTF.

This clone has more than one count but fewer than ten. The chain links TRBV6-1 to TRBJ2-5; TRBD2 agrees at 9 bases. Unmatched junction bases numbered 3, after V lost 4 bases and J lost 6 bases. CDR1 is MNHNS and CDR2 is SASEGT in the germline V gene. CDR3 length equals 13 residues. The CDR3 reads CASSGLAVQTQYF. In DNA form, the CDR3 reads TGTGCCAGCAGTGGACTAGCGGTGCAGACCCAGTACTTC.